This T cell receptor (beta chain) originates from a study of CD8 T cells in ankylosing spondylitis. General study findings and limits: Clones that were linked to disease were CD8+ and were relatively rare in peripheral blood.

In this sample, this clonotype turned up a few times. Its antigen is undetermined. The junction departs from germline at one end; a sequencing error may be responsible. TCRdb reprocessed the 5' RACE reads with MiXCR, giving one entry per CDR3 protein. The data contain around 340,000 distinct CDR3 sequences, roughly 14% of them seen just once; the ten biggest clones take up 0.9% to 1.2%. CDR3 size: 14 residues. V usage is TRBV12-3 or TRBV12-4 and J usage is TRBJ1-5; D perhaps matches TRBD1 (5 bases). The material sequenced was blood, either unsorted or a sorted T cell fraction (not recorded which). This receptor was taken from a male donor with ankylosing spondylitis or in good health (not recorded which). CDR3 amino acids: CASSLAGLYQPQHF. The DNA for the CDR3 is TGTGCCAGCAGCTTAGCAGGGTTGTATCAGCCCCAGCATTTT.